A single sample gave rise to the 10 T cell receptor beta chains below, sequenced in a study of blood T cell repertoires in COVID-19. Profiling relied on immunoSEQ multiplex PCR, and the TCRdb table lists in-frame clones only, not all of them. This sample has roughly 74,000 clones; approximately 91% occur once, and the top ten carry around 2.8%. Specimen: peripheral blood. These receptors all stem from a man aged 70-80 years with active or convalescent COVID-19.

The rearrangement links TRBV11-2 to TRBJ1-2, with D unclear. Per the germline V gene, CDR1 is SGHAT and CDR2 is FQNNGV. The CDR3 covers 12 residues. With 5 bases removed from V and 3 bases from J, the gap between germline ends came to 7 bases. The CDR3: CASSEGDYGYTF. The CDR3 DNA follows: TGTGCCAGCAGCGAGGGTGACTATGGCTACACCTTC.

The V gene is TRBV24-1, the J gene TRBJ1-2; weak D call: TRBD1 (5 bases). Trimming left V 1 base short and J 7 bases short, with 6 bases between. CDR1 is KGHDR and CDR2 is SFDVKD in the germline V gene. The CDR3 consists of 12 residues. CDR3 DNA sequence: TGTGCCACCAGTGATTTAGGGGCTGGCTACACCTTC. The encoded protein is CATSDLGAGYTF.

V and J are TRBV13 and TRBJ1-3, with D possibly being TRBD1 (5 bases). V lost 5 bases, J lost 3 bases, and 14 bases lay in between. The CDR3 is 15 residues long. CDR1 is PRHDT, CDR2 FYEKMQ, per germline (reference sequence). In DNA form, the CDR3 reads TGTGCCAGCAGCCCCGGGGGGGTTAGTGGAAACACCATATATTTT. Its protein product is CASSPGGVSGNTIYF.

CDR3 loop: CASSPGGATDTQYF. CDR3 DNA sequence: TGTGCCAGCAGCCCAGGGGGCGCCACAGATACGCAGTATTTT. This chain uses TRBV7-9 with TRBJ2-3, with 8 positions matching TRBD1. The germline CDR1 and CDR2 sequences are SEHNR and FQNEAQ (reference sequence). V dropped 5 bases and J dropped 2; count of bases not matched to a gene: 3. This CDR3 contains 14 residues.

The chain carries TRBV5-4 and TRBJ2-5; 9 nucleotides align to TRBD1. CDR1 and CDR2 (germline): SGHNT, YYREEE (reference sequence). The trim removed 4 bases at V and 3 bases at J, leaving 7 bases unmatched. The CDR3 length is 15 residues. CDR3 nucleotides: TGTGCCAGCAGCCCCGGACAGGGGAGGGAAGAGACCCAGTACTTC. Its protein product is CASSPGQGREETQYF.

The chain recombines TRBV3-1 (or the pseudogene TRBV3-2) with TRBJ2-3; weak D call: TRBD2 (5 bases). The germline gives CDR1 LGHDT, CDR2 YNNKEL (reference sequence). The CDR3 extends over 15 amino acids. Trimming stripped 5 bases from V and 7 bases from J, with 19 bases between. CDR3: CASSSYSGSGNTQYF. CDR3 nucleotides: TGTGCCAGCAGCTCTTACAGTGGATCGGGAAATACGCAGTATTTT.

CDR3 amino acids: CASRREGLYNEQFF. Here the CDR3 DNA reads TGTGCCAGTCGACGGGAGGGCCTCTACAATGAGCAGTTCTTC. This chain joins TRBV5-4 and TRBJ2-1; 8 bases fit TRBD2. The V segment lost 8 bases and the J segment 3 bases; nucleotides outside the gene matches: 7. The CDR3 contains 14 residues. Per the germline V gene, CDR1 is SGHNT and CDR2 is YYREEE (reference sequence).

This clone was counted only a few times. The chain has TRBV7-9 and TRBJ2-1; D may be TRBD2 (5 bases). V was pared by 5 bases and J by 2 bases, with 13 bases between. The CDR3 sequence is 15 residues long. Germline lookup yields CDR1 SEHNR and CDR2 FQNEAQ (reference sequence). CDR3 coding DNA: TGTGCCAGCAGCCCAGGACGGCGGGCCTACAATGAGCAGTTCTTC. Protein: CASSPGRRAYNEQFF.

This clone is classed as medium-sized. The CDR3 protein is CASSLWTAGLIDEQFF. The CDR3 DNA reads as TGTGCCAGCAGTTTGTGGACAGCGGGATTGATTGATGAGCAGTTCTTC. V and J are TRBV28 and TRBJ2-1; the D gene is possibly TRBD2 (7 bases). In germline, CDR1 is MDHEN, CDR2 SYDVKM. The CDR3 loop spans 16 amino acids. Trimming stripped 3 bases from V and 8 bases from J, with 20 bases between.

This chain uses TRBV5-1 with TRBJ2-1, with 8 bases aligning to TRBD1. After removal of 0 bases from V and 4 bases from J, the junction contained 3 bases not matched to a gene. CDR3 length: 15 amino acids. Germline CDR1 is SGHRS and CDR2 is YFSETQ. CDR3 coding DNA: TGCGCCAGCAGCTTGGACAGGGGGAGGTACAATGAGCAGTTCTTC. Its protein product is CASSLDRGRYNEQFF.